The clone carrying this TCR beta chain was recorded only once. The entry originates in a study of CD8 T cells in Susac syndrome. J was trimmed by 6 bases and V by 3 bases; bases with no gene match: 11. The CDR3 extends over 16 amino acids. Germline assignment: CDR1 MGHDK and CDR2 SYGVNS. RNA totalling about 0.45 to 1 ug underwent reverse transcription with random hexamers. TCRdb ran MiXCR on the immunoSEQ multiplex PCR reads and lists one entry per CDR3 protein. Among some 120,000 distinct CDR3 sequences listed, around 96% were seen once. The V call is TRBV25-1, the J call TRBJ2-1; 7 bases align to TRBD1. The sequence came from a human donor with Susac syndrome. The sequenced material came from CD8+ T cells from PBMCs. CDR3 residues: CASSDPRDSLINEQFF. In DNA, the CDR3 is TGTGCCAGCAGTGATCCCCGGGACAGCCTAATCAATGAGCAGTTCTTC. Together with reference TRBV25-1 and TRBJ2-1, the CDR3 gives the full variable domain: EADIYQTPRYLVIGTGKKITLECSQTMGHDKMYWYQQDPGMELHLIHYSYGVNSTEKGDLSSESTVSRIRTEHFPLTLESARPSHTSQYLCASSDPRDSLINEQFFGPGTRLTVL.